This TCR beta chain was sequenced in a study of beta chain features in type 1 diabetes (dated by TCRdb to 2016 to 2018). About the investigation overall: Mean age, gender distribution, total cell number and subset yield did not differ between patients and healthy donors. Across all samples, around 100 million sorted cells were examined, and cell number per subset correlated strongly with RNA yield. In the study, TCRB repertoires of sorted circulating CD4+ T cell subsets from recently diagnosed type 1 diabetes patients were compared with those of matched healthy donors. Regulatory and stem cell-like memory subsets were obtained from only 8 patients and about 8 healthy donors, while naive and central memory subsets were obtained from all 30 or so donors.

The High Capacity cDNA Reverse Transcription Kit was used to reverse transcribe all of the isolated RNA, meaning that expressed TCRB transcripts were what got sequenced. Naive, central memory and regulatory T cell samples underwent deep immunoSEQ sequencing, averaging about 3.57 million total reads per sample. Sorted cells were lysed in RLT buffer and RNA was extracted with DNase-treated RNeasy Micro or Mini kits, depending on cell number. To prevent cross-contamination, every cell subset was processed on its own, while patient and healthy donor samples were processed together. The immunoSEQ multiplex PCR was used to amplify TCRB sequences from cDNA, generating 87-bp fragments that spanned the CDR3 region. Sequencing of the amplicons was performed on the Illumina HiSeq platform. The original pipeline was this. Synthetic template baselines were used to correct PCR bias computationally, reads within Hamming distance 2 were collapsed, and singletons that could not be merged were discarded. By aligning reads against IMGT, V, D and J genes, CDR3 length, and insertions or deletions at six rearrangement sites were assigned. Within each subset, clonotype counts were normalized to sorted cell number, and only after that were true diversity and Gini coefficients computed with the tcR R package. The overlap coefficient, calculated on TCRB nucleotide sequences, was used to measure repertoire sharing. As a proxy for the pre-selection repertoire, out-of-frame TCRB sequences from naive cells were analyzed. TCRdb took over this immuneACCESS table, retaining in-frame rearrangements with V and J assigned. Such tables are incomplete; in checked studies, under half of the missing clones stem from an unresolved V gene, and the remainder is unexplained. The DNA gave D and trimming, while V, J and clone size come from that table. Here the sample has nearly 700,000 clones; 13% occur a single time. Around 0.022% of the sample rests with the top ten.

The paper's findings and limits, for the study overall: Because cDNA rather than genomic DNA was sequenced, highly expressing activated cells could have been over-represented, although no difference in activation and CD3 levels was found between groups. Patients with type 1 diabetes made fewer insertions and deleted more nucleotides at VDJ recombination sites, implying thymic rearrangement abnormalities. HLA sub-analyses involved small numbers of individuals, so any influence of HLA type on TCRB rearrangement remained unresolved. Naive, central memory and regulatory TCRB repertoires appeared to be more similar among patients than among healthy donors. PCR might favor shorter templates, but patient and control samples were amplified and corrected together, so any skew would affect both groups equally. In all four CD4+ subsets, TCRB CDR3 length was moderately but significantly shorter in type 1 diabetes patients.

From each donor, a single peripheral blood sample of around 120 mL on average was drawn into heparinised tubes. A BD FACSAria II and a panel including CD45RO, CCR7, CD25, CD127, CD95 and CD27 were used to sort naive, central memory, regulatory and stem cell-like memory CD4+ T cells. Every sorted population had a purity above 95%. PBMCs were separated immediately by Lymphoprep density gradient centrifugation and were stained directly, without being cultured. To minimize batch effects, samples were stained and sorted in pairs, one healthy donor with one patient per experiment. Including cysteine and phenylalanine, the CDR3 has 15 amino acids. CDR3 DNA only is kept here, 45 bases in frame from base 1. Taken from the germline V gene, the CDR1 and CDR2 loops are SGHAT and FQNNGV. The junction shows trimming of 5 bases on V and 0 bases on J, and the gene matches do not reach 5 bases of it. About this clone itself: Its antigen is unknown. No base quality values were provided; no much bigger clone lies one nucleotide off.

The sequencing input was naive CD4+ T cells from blood. Reading the label with the study, this specimen's cell subset or site is: true naive CD4+ T cells. The TCR was taken from a man younger than 35 with type 1 diabetes. This chain joins TRBV11-2 to TRBJ1-1; TRBD1 fits 8 bases in the junction. The CDR3 protein sequence reads: CASSKDRGMNTEAFF. The DNA sequence is TGTGCCAGCAGCAAAGACAGGGGAATGAACACTGAAGCTTTCTTT.